Below are 8 T cell receptor beta chains sequenced from a single sample in a study of blood T cells in healthy people across ages. The authors ran a second PCR of about 6 to 12 cycles using a sample-barcoded 5' primer and a J-beta primer mix. TCRdb reanalysed the 5' RACE reads using MiXCR and keeps one entry per CDR3 protein. The data hold over 1,500,000 distinct CDR3 sequences, with approximately 40% observed a single time. Sequencing input: blood. These receptors all stem from a human donor in good health.

The chain is built from TRBV5-1 and TRBJ1-1; D call uncertain. The CDR3 runs 12 residues. CDR1 and CDR2 from the germline V gene are SGHRS and YFSETQ. Trimming removed 7 bases at V and 2 bases at J, with 9 bases between. CDR3 nucleotides: TGCGCCAGCTACCTAGATAACACTGAAGCTTTCTTT. It encodes CASYLDNTEAFF.

This chain connects TRBV10-3 to TRBJ2-5; D remains unclear. CDR1 and CDR2 from the germline V gene are ENHRY and SYGVKD. The V end was cut by 10 bases, the J end by 5 bases, with 20 bases between. The CDR3 length is 14 residues. DNA for the CDR3: TGTGCCACCTCCCAGTCAACGCGGCGGGAGACCCAGTACTTC. Translated: CATSQSTRRETQYF.

This clonotype was seen more than once but under ten times. The chain links TRBV20-1 to TRBJ2-7; possibly TRBD1 or TRBD2 for D (5 bases each). V lost 2 bases to trimming and J lost 6 bases, with 11 bases between them. The CDR3 contains 12 residues. Germline V gene data show CDR1 as DFQATT and CDR2 as SNEGSKA (reference sequence). Here the CDR3 DNA reads TGCAGTGCTAGATGGGGGTTTAGCGAGCAGTACTTC. Encoded protein: CSARWGFSEQYF.

This clonotype has more than one count but fewer than ten. The chain uses TRBV28 and TRBJ2-5, with 7 bases matching TRBD1. The germline gives CDR1 MDHEN, CDR2 SYDVKM. The ends lost 7 bases at V and 1 base at J; junction bases unmatched: 6. The CDR3 has 14 amino acids. The CDR3: CASTQQGTQETQYF. The CDR3 DNA reads TGTGCCAGCACCCAACAGGGGACCCAAGAGACCCAGTACTTC.

This clonotype was counted at least ten times. The V gene is TRBV29-1, the J gene TRBJ2-7; either TRBD1 or TRBD2 may supply D (5 bases each). Germline CDR1 reads SQVTM; CDR2 reads ANQGSEA. Trimming removed 6 bases at V and 3 bases at J, with 12 bases between. This CDR3 comprises 12 residues. CDR3 nucleotide sequence: TGCAGCGTAGGGGACGGCGACTACGAGCAGTACTTC. Protein sequence: CSVGDGDYEQYF.

This clonotype has more than one count but fewer than ten. This sequence joins TRBV10-3 and TRBJ2-7, with D perhaps matching TRBD1 (6 bases). V shed 3 bases and J shed 3 bases, with 15 bases lying between them. The CDR3 extends over 15 amino acids. Germline assignment: CDR1 ENHRY and CDR2 SYGVKD. As DNA, the CDR3 is TGTGCCATCAGTGACCTCGCTAAGGACAGCTACGAGCAGTACTTC. Encoded protein: CAISDLAKDSYEQYF.

A few counts support this clonotype. J is TRBJ2-7 and V is TRBV10-3, with TRBD2 matching over 11 bases. CDR1 is ENHRY and CDR2 is SYGVKD in the germline V gene. This CDR3 is built from 18 residues. The junction had 10 bases not matched to a gene; V was cut back by 3 bases and J by 0 bases. The chain's CDR3 is CAISDSITSGRYSYEQYF. Here the CDR3 DNA reads TGTGCCATCAGTGATTCCATAACTAGCGGGAGATACTCCTACGAGCAGTACTTC.

There are a few counts of this clonotype. The rearrangement uses TRBV9 and TRBJ2-1; 7 nucleotides align to TRBD2. Germline CDR1 is SGDLS and CDR2 is YYNGEE. The junction had 11 bases not matched to a gene; V was cut back by 2 bases and J by 9 bases. This CDR3 is 15 amino acids long. The CDR3 here is CASSVAGTTGGEQFF. For the CDR3, the DNA is TGTGCCAGCAGCGTGGCCGGGACTACCGGGGGTGAGCAGTTCTTC.